This T cell receptor beta chain stems from a study of T cell changes during pregnancy in multiple sclerosis. Germline CDR1 is GTSNPN and CDR2 is SVGIG (reference sequence). Trimming removed 1 base at V and 8 bases at J, with 17 bases between. The CDR3 is made up of 15 amino acids. TCRdb's copy holds only in-frame clones and misses some; the assay was immunoSEQ multiplex PCR. The top ten hold around 0.3% of the sample, which has around 64,000 clones, about 90% seen once. This TCR came from a female donor with multiple sclerosis, enrolled in a pregnancy study. The chain is built from TRBV30 and TRBJ1-4, with D maybe TRBD1 (6 bases). Here the sequenced sample was CD4+ T cells from peripheral blood mononuclear cells, taken after pregnancy. The CDR3 region is CAWSGQGRGVEKLFF. Here the CDR3 DNA reads TGTGCCTGGAGTGGCCAGGGCAGGGGCGTAGAAAAACTGTTTTTT.